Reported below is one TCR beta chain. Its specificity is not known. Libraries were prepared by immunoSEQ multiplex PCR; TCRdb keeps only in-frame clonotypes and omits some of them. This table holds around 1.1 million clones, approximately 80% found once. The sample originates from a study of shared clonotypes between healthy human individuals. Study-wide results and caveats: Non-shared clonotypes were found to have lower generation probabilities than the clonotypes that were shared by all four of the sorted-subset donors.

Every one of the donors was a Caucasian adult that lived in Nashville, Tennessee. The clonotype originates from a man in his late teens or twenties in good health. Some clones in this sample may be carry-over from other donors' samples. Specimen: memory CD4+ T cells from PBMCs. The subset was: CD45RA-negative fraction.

CDR3 region: CASSRDGVNTGELFF. The CDR3, as DNA: TGTGCCAGCAGCAGGGACGGGGTGAACACCGGGGAGCTGTTTTTT. The chain is built from TRBV7-3 and TRBJ2-2; D may match TRBD1 or TRBD2 (5 bases each). V dropped 5 bases and J dropped 1 base, with 11 bases sitting between them. The CDR3 contains 15 residues. Germline CDR1 reads SGHTA; CDR2 reads FQGTGA.